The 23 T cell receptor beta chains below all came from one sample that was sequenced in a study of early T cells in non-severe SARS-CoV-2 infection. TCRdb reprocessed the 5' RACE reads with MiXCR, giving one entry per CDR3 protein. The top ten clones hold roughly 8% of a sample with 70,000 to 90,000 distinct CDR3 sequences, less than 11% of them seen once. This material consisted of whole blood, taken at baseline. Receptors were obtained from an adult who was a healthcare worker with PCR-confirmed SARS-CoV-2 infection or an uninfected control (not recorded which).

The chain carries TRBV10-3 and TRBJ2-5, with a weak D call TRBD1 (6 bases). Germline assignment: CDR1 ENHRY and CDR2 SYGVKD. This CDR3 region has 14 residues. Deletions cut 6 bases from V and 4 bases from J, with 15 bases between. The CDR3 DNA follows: TGTGCCATCAGCGAATCGACAGGCCCAGAGACCCAGTACTTC. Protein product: CAISESTGPETQYF.

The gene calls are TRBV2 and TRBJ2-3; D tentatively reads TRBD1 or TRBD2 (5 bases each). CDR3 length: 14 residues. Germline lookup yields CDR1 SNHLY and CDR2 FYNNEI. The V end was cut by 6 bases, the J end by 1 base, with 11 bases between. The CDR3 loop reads CASSRESRTDTQYF. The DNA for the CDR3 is TGTGCCAGCAGCAGGGAGTCGCGCACAGATACGCAGTATTTT.

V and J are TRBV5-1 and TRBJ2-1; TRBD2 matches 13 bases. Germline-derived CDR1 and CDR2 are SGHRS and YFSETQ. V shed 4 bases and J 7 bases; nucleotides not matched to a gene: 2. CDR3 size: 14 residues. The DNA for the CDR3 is TGCGCCAGCAGCGGGGGACTAGCGGGAAATGAGCAGTTCTTC. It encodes CASSGGLAGNEQFF.

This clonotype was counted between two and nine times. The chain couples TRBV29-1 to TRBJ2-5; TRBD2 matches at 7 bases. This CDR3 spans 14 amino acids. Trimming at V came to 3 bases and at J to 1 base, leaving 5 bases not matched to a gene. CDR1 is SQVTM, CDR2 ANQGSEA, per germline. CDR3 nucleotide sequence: TGCAGCGTTGAGGGGCCGGGGGGCCAAGAGACCCAGTACTTC. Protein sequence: CSVEGPGGQETQYF.

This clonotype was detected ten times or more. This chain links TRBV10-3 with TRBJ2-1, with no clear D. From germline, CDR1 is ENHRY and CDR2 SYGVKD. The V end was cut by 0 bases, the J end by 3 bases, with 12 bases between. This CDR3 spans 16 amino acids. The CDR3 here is CAISESPGRLYNEQFF. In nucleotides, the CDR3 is TGTGCCATCAGTGAGTCGCCAGGTCGCCTCTACAATGAGCAGTTCTTC.

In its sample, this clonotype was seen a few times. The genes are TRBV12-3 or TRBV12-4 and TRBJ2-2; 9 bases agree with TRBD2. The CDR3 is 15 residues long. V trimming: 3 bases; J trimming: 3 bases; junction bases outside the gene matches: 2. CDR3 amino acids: CASSFSGRYTGELFF. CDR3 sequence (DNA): TGTGCCAGCAGTTTTAGCGGGAGATACACCGGGGAGCTGTTTTTT.

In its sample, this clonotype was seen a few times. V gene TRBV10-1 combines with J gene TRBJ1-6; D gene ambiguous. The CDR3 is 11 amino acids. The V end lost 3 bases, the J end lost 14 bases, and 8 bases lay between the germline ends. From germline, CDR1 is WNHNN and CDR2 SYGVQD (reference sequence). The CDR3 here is CASSDGITLHF. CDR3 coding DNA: TGCGCCAGCAGTGACGGGATCACCCTCCACTTT.

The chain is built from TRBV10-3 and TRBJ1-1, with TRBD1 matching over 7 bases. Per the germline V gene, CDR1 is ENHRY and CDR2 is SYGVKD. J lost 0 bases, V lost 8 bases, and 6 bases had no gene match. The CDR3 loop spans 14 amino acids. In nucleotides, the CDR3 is TGTGCCATCGGCCCGGGACAGCTGAACACTGAAGCTTTCTTT. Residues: CAIGPGQLNTEAFF.

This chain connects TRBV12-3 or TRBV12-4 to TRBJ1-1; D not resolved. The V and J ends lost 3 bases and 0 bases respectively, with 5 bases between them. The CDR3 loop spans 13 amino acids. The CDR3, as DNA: TGTGCCAGCAGTTTCGGGATGAACACTGAAGCTTTCTTT. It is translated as CASSFGMNTEAFF.

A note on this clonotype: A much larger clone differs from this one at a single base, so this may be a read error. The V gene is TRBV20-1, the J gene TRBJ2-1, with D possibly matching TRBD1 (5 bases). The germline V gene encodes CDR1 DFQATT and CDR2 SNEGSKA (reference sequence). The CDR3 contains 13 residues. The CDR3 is CSAREVGVAVGYF. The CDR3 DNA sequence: TGCAGTGCTAGAGAAGTAGGGGTGGCAGTCGGGTACTTC.

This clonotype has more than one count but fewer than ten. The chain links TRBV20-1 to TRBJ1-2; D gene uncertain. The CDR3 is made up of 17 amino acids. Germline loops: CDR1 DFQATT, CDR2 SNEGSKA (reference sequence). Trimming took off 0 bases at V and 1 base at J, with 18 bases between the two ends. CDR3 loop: CSAREDRVGRDNYGYTF. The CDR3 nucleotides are TGCAGTGCTAGAGAAGACCGGGTGGGTCGGGATAACTATGGCTACACCTTC.

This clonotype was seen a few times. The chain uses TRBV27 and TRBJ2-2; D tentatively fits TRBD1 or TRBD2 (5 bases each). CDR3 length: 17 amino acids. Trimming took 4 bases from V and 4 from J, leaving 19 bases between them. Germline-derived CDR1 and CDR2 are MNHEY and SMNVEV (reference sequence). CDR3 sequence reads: CASSSTTRHGGTGELFF. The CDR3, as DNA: TGTGCCAGCAGTTCTACGACCCGACATGGGGGCACCGGGGAGCTGTTTTTT.

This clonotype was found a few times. The CDR3 sequence: CASSQDGLAGTDTQYF. The CDR3 nucleotides are TGCGCCAGCAGCCAAGATGGACTAGCTGGCACAGATACGCAGTATTTT. This chain connects TRBV4-1 to TRBJ2-3; 8 nucleotides line up with TRBD2. The V gene end was trimmed by 0 bases and the J gene end by 1 base; junction bases not matched to a gene: 3. The CDR3 spans 16 residues. Germline-derived CDR1 and CDR2 are MGHRA and YSYEKL.

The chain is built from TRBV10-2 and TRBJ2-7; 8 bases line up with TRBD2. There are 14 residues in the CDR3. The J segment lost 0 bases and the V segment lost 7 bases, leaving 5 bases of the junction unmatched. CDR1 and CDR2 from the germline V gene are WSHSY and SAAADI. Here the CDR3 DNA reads TGCGCCAGCACGCGGGGGGCGTCCTCCTACGAGCAGTACTTC. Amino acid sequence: CASTRGASSYEQYF.

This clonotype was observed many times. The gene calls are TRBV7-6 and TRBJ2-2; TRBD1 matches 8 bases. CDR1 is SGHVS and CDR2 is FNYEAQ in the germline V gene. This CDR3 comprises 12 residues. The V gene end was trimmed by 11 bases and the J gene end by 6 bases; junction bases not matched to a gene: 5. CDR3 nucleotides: TGTGCCGGGCAGGGGGCCGCCGGGGAGCTGTTTTTT. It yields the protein CAGQGAAGELFF.

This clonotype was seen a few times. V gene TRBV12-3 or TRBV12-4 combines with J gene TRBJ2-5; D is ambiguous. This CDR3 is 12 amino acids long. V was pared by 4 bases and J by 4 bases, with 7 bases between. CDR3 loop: CASSSAVETQYF. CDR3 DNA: TGTGCCAGCAGTTCGGCGGTAGAGACCCAGTACTTC.

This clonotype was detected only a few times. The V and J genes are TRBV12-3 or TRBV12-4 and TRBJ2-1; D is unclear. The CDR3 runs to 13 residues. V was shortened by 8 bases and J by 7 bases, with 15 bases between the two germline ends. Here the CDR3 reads CASRRARKNEQFF. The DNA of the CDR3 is TGTGCCAGCCGGCGAGCCCGAAAGAATGAGCAGTTCTTC.

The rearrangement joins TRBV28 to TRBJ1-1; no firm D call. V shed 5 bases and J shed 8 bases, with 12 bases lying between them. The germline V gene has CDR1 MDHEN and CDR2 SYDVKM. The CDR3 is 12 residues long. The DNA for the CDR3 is TGTGCCAGCAGTAGACCCCCAGCCGAAGCTTTCTTT. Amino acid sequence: CASSRPPAEAFF.

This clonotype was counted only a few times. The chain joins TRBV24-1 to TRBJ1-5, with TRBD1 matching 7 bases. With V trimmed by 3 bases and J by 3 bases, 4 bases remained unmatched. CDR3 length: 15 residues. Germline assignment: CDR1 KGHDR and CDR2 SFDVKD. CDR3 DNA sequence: TGTGCCACCAGTGATGCACAGGGGTACAATCAGCCCCAGCATTTT. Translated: CATSDAQGYNQPQHF.

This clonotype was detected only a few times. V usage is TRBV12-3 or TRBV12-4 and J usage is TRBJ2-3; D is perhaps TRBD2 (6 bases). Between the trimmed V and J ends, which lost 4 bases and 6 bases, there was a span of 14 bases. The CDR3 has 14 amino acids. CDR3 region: CASSSGGARDTQYF. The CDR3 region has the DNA TGTGCCAGCAGTTCGGGCGGGGCTAGGGATACGCAGTATTTT.

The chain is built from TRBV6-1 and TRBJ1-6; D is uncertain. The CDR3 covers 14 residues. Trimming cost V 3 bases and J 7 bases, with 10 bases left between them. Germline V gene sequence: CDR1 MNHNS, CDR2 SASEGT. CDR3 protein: CASSDGLYNSPLHF. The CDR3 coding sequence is TGTGCCAGCAGTGATGGTTTGTACAATTCACCCCTCCACTTT.

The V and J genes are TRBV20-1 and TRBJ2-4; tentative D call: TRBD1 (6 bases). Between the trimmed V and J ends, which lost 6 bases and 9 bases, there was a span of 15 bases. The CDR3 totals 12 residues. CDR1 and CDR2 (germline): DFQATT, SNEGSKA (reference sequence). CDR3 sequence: CSAFTQGSIQYF. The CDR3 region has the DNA TGCAGTGCCTTCACCCAGGGGAGCATTCAGTACTTC.

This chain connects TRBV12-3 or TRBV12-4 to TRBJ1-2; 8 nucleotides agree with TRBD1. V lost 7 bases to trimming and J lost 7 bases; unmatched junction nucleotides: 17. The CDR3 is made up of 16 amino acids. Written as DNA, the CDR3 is TGTGCCAGCACGAAACCCAGAGGACAGGGTCGAACTGGCTACACCTTC. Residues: CASTKPRGQGRTGYTF.